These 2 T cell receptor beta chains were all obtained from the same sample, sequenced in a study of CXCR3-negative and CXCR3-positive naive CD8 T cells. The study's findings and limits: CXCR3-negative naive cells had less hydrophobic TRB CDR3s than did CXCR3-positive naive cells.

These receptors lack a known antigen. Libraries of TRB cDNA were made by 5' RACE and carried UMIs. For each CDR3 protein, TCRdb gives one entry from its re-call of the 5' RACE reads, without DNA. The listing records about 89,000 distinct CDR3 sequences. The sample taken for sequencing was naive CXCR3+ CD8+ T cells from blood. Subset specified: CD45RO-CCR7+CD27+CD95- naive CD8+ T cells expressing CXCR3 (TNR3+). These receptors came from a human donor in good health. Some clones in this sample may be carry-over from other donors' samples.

This CDR3 reads CASSQTGGAVEQYF. The chain joins TRBV4-3 to TRBJ2-7; TCRdb lists TRBD1, though no DNA is available to test this call. The CDR3 runs 14 residues. Germline CDR1 is LGHNA and CDR2 is YSLEER.

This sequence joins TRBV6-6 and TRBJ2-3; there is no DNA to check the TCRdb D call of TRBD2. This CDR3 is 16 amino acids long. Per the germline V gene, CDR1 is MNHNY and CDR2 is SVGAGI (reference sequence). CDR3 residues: CASSYEWAISTHTQYF.